What follows are 32 T cell receptor beta chains derived from one specimen sequenced in a study of cytomegalovirus exposure and HLA in healthy donors. Vbeta (60) and Jbeta (13) primers were used in the PCR. TCRdb keeps only in-frame clones here, not all; method: immunoSEQ multiplex PCR. The sample shows some 100,000 clones, roughly four fifths of them seen only once. Sample: PBMCs. All receptors come from a male donor in good health and CMV-seropositive.

This chain links TRBV11-2 with TRBJ1-6; 9 positions match TRBD1. The CDR3 has 13 amino acids. CDR1 and CDR2 from the germline V gene are SGHAT and FQNNGV. Trimming took 3 bases from V and 9 from J; bases not matched to a gene: 0. The CDR3 reads CASSLDRGSPLHF. The CDR3 bases are TGTGCCAGCAGCTTGGACAGGGGTTCACCCCTCCACTTT.

This clone was counted a single time. The gene calls are TRBV9 and TRBJ2-7; 8 bases fit TRBD1. The CDR3 has 14 residues. The J segment lost 9 bases and the V segment lost 0 bases, leaving 8 bases of the junction unmatched. The germline V gene has CDR1 SGDLS and CDR2 YYNGEE. Written as DNA, the CDR3 is TGTGCCAGCAGCGTAGCGGACAGGGCCGTAGGGCAGTACTTC. This codes for CASSVADRAVGQYF.

The V gene is TRBV6-1, the J gene TRBJ2-7, with 8 bases matching TRBD1. The germline V gene encodes CDR1 MNHNS and CDR2 SASEGT. The CDR3 covers 15 residues. Losses at the gene ends were 3 bases for V and 4 bases for J; bases not matched to a gene: 8. This CDR3 reads CASSEGDRRFYEQYF. For the CDR3, the DNA is TGTGCCAGCAGTGAGGGGGACAGGAGGTTTTACGAGCAGTACTTC.

The table lists this clone with a count of one. The V call is TRBV10-3, the J call TRBJ2-3, with D perhaps matching TRBD1 (5 bases). Germline assignment: CDR1 ENHRY and CDR2 SYGVKD. This CDR3 comprises 14 residues. Trimming removed 0 bases from V and 4 bases from J, with 8 bases in between. The CDR3 DNA sequence: TGTGCCATCAGTGAGTCAGCAGGGCCAGATACGCAGTATTTT. Its translation: CAISESAGPDTQYF.

This clone was seen a single time. V usage is TRBV5-4 and J usage is TRBJ1-2, with D perhaps TRBD1 (5 bases). Germline CDR1 SGHNT, CDR2 YYREEE (reference sequence). CDR3 length: 14 residues. Trimming took 0 bases from V and 3 from J, leaving 9 bases between them. The CDR3 DNA follows: TGTGCCAGCAGCTTGGCCATAGGGGACTATGGCTACACCTTC. Amino acid sequence: CASSLAIGDYGYTF.

This chain links TRBV7-8 with TRBJ2-2; 11 nucleotides agree with TRBD2. The CDR3 consists of 16 residues. Germline-derived CDR1 and CDR2 are SGHVS and FQNEAQ. V lost 4 bases and J lost 4; bases outside the gene matches: 5. CDR3 DNA: TGTGCCAGCAGCTCCGATGGGACTAGCGGCACCGGGGAGCTGTTTTTT. This translates into CASSSDGTSGTGELFF.

The V and J genes are TRBV9 and TRBJ2-5, with a weak D call TRBD1 (6 bases). This CDR3 is built from 14 residues. V was pared by 3 bases and J by 2 bases, with 11 bases between. The germline gives CDR1 SGDLS, CDR2 YYNGEE. The CDR3 loop reads CASSARQVQETQYF. CDR3 coding DNA: TGTGCCAGCAGCGCACGACAGGTTCAAGAGACCCAGTACTTC.

This chain connects TRBV18 to TRBJ1-4; no clear D. The CDR3 covers 14 residues. V was trimmed by 2 bases and J by 4 bases, leaving 8 bases between them. CDR1 is KGHSH and CDR2 is LQKENI in the germline V gene. The CDR3 bases are TGTGCCAGCTCACCAGCGGGGAATAATGAAAAACTGTTTTTT. This sequence encodes CASSPAGNNEKLFF.

This rearrangement joins TRBV30 to TRBJ1-3, with D hard to call. The length of the CDR3 is 13 residues. From germline, CDR1 is GTSNPN and CDR2 SVGIG (reference sequence). V gave up 2 bases and J gave up 2 bases, with 7 bases separating them. CDR3 sequence: CAWSSGAGNTIYF. DNA for the CDR3: TGTGCCTGGAGTTCCGGGGCTGGAAACACCATATATTTT.

The chain employs TRBV6-5 and TRBJ2-3; 8 nucleotides agree with TRBD1. This CDR3 is 15 amino acids long. Germline V gene lookup returns CDR1 MNHEY and CDR2 SVGAGI. J lost 3 bases, V lost 6 bases, and 8 bases had no gene match. The CDR3 spells CASRSGGEGTDTQYF. The CDR3 DNA sequence: TGTGCCAGCAGATCAGGGGGCGAAGGGACAGATACGCAGTATTTT.

The rearrangement uses TRBV28 and TRBJ2-5, with 7 bases that match TRBD2. V lost 6 bases and J lost 1; bases outside the gene matches: 8. The CDR3 contains 15 residues. Per the germline V gene, CDR1 is MDHEN and CDR2 is SYDVKM. CDR3 coding DNA: TGTGCCAGCAGCTCTTCCGGGGAGGGCCAAGAGACCCAGTACTTC. This encodes CASSSSGEGQETQYF.

The rearrangement joins TRBV19 to TRBJ2-5, with 9 bases fitting TRBD2. The CDR3 length is 13 residues. V lost 2 bases to trimming and J lost 5 bases; unmatched junction nucleotides: 0. Germline lookup yields CDR1 LNHDA and CDR2 SQIVND (reference sequence). The CDR3 reads CASSITSGETQYF. CDR3 nucleotides: TGTGCCAGTAGTATAACTAGCGGGGAGACCCAGTACTTC.

For the CDR3, the DNA is TGTGCCAGCAGCTTAACGAGAAACACCGGGGAGCTGTTTTTT. This encodes CASSLTRNTGELFF. V and J are TRBV11-2 and TRBJ2-2; D is ambiguous. CDR1 is SGHAT and CDR2 is FQNNGV in the germline V gene. The V and J ends lost 2 bases and 2 bases respectively, with 6 bases between them. The CDR3 length is 14 residues.

This clone was counted a few times. The V and J genes are TRBV4-2 and TRBJ1-4; 8 nucleotides agree with TRBD1. The CDR3 spans 14 residues. The germline gives CDR1 LGHNA, CDR2 YNFKEQ. Losses at the gene ends were 1 base for V and 8 bases for J; bases not matched to a gene: 3. DNA of the CDR3: TGTGCCAGCAGCCAAGTTACAGGGGGGGAAAAACTGTTTTTT. Its protein is CASSQVTGGEKLFF.

This clone showed up just a few times. The genes are TRBV5-6 and TRBJ1-4; TRBD1 might be the D (5 bases). Looked up from germline, CDR1 is SGHDT and CDR2 is YYEEEE. The CDR3 has 15 residues. Trimming shortened V by 8 bases and J by 5 bases, and 19 bases separated the two germline ends. Here the CDR3 DNA reads TGTGCCAGTTCCTCGCCGGACAACGGGAATGAAAAACTGTTTTTT. Its protein is CASSSPDNGNEKLFF.

The rearrangement joins TRBV4-2 to TRBJ1-2, with 8 bases matching TRBD1. CDR1 is LGHNA, CDR2 YNFKEQ, per germline. V shed 2 bases and J 7 bases; nucleotides not matched to a gene: 12. The CDR3 is 16 residues long. The CDR3 nucleotides are TGTGCCAGCAGCCAAAACCCGACAGGGGTTGCCGGTGGCTACACCTTC. This gives the protein CASSQNPTGVAGGYTF.

A single count supports this clone. V is TRBV30 and J is TRBJ1-6; 9 bases match TRBD1. The V and J ends lost 8 bases and 2 bases, in that order; junction bases with no gene match: 10. There are 16 residues in the CDR3. CDR1 is GTSNPN and CDR2 is SVGIG in the germline V gene (reference sequence). CDR3 protein: CAISGQGSPYNSPLHF. CDR3 sequence (DNA): TGTGCCATATCGGGACAGGGTAGTCCCTATAATTCACCCCTCCACTTT.

The rearrangement joins TRBV5-6 to TRBJ1-1; 9 nucleotides line up with TRBD1. J gave up 11 bases and V 4 bases, and 18 bases lay outside the gene matches. CDR1 is SGHDT, CDR2 YYEEEE, per germline. CDR3 length: 16 amino acids. The CDR3 here is CASSPNTGQQGAPAFF. CDR3 in DNA: TGTGCCAGCAGCCCGAATACGGGCCAACAGGGGGCGCCTGCTTTCTTT.

V usage is TRBV25-1 and J usage is TRBJ2-5; no clear D. The CDR3 is 16 residues long. Germline V gene sequence: CDR1 MGHDK, CDR2 SYGVNS. Between the trimmed V and J ends, which lost 0 bases and 0 bases, there was a span of 11 bases. The CDR3: CASSEYGHGDQETQYF. The CDR3 coding sequence is TGTGCCAGCAGTGAATACGGTCATGGAGACCAAGAGACCCAGTACTTC. The variable domain in full, with the rest retrieved from reference TRBV25-1 and TRBJ2-5, is EADIYQTPRYLVIGTGKKITLECSQTMGHDKMYWYQQDPGMELHLIHYSYGVNSTEKGDLSSESTVSRIRTEHFPLTLESARPSHTSQYLCASSEYGHGDQETQYFGPGTRLLVL.

This sequence joins TRBV2 and TRBJ1-4; D is unresolved. The CDR3 runs to 15 residues. Germline CDR1 SNHLY, CDR2 FYNNEI. V was pared by 1 base and J by 10 bases, with 16 bases between. CDR3 amino acids: CASSEGPFARGKLFF. The CDR3 DNA reads TGTGCCAGCAGTGAAGGACCCTTTGCGCGGGGAAAACTGTTTTTT.

The chain uses TRBV7-9 and TRBJ2-5; 9 bases agree with TRBD1. CDR1 is SEHNR, CDR2 FQNEAQ, per germline (reference sequence). This CDR3 contains 14 residues. V lost 6 bases to trimming and J lost 5 bases; unmatched junction nucleotides: 7. The chain's CDR3 is CASSSGQGMETQYF. The CDR3 nucleotides are TGTGCCAGCAGTTCGGGACAGGGCATGGAGACCCAGTACTTC.

This clone turned up a few times. This chain uses TRBV2 with TRBJ2-5; the D gene is possibly TRBD1 (6 bases). The J call is doubtful: the DNA matches TRBJ2-7 better. Germline CDR1 and CDR2: SNHLY and FYNNEI. The CDR3 is made up of 14 amino acids. CDR3 protein: CASSEEDRDTEQYF. In nucleotides, the CDR3 is TGTGCCAGCAGTGAAGAGGACCGGGACACCGAGCAGTACTTC.

The chain carries TRBV18 and TRBJ2-2; the D gene is possibly TRBD1 (6 bases). The CDR3 extends over 16 amino acids. V lost 3 bases, J lost 2 bases, and 13 bases lay in between. The germline V gene encodes CDR1 KGHSH and CDR2 LQKENI. CDR3 in DNA: TGTGCCAGCTCACCCACGGACAGAGTAAACACCGGGGAGCTGTTTTTT. Translation gives CASSPTDRVNTGELFF.

The gene calls are TRBV7-8 and TRBJ1-2; 7 nucleotides line up with TRBD1. CDR3 length equals 16 residues. Unmatched junction bases numbered 11, after V lost 1 base and J lost 6 bases. The germline gives CDR1 SGHVS, CDR2 FQNEAQ. The CDR3 DNA reads TGTGCCAGCAGCTTAGTTCGTACAGGGGTTATGCATGGCTACACCTTC. Amino acids: CASSLVRTGVMHGYTF.

This chain links TRBV30 with TRBJ1-6; 9 nucleotides match TRBD1. CDR3 length: 15 residues. Germline V lookup: CDR1 GTSNPN, CDR2 SVGIG (reference sequence). The V gene end was trimmed by 6 bases and the J gene end by 6 bases; junction bases not matched to a gene: 9. The CDR3 spells CACKTGGAANSPLHF. In DNA form, the CDR3 reads TGTGCCTGCAAGACAGGGGGAGCGGCTAATTCACCCCTCCACTTT.

This sequence joins TRBV4-1 and TRBJ2-6; D is ambiguous. The CDR3 has 16 residues. V was trimmed by 4 bases and J by 4 bases, leaving 14 bases between them. Germline lookup yields CDR1 MGHRA and CDR2 YSYEKL. The CDR3 reads CASSLTITRGANVLTF. CDR3 nucleotide sequence: TGCGCCAGCAGCCTCACTATTACACGCGGGGCCAACGTCCTGACTTTC.

V gene TRBV5-1 combines with J gene TRBJ2-3, with TRBD2 matching over 13 bases. Germline values: CDR1 SGHRS, CDR2 YFSETQ. This CDR3 spans 18 amino acids. Losses at the gene ends were 2 bases for V and 2 bases for J; bases not matched to a gene: 8. The CDR3 DNA is TGCGCCAGCAGCTTACTAGGACTAGCGGGGGTGAACACAGATACGCAGTATTTT. This sequence encodes CASSLLGLAGVNTDTQYF.

This clone was observed once. A junction end diverges from the germline sequence, so it may reflect a read error. The rearrangement joins TRBV7-8 to TRBJ2-5, with 7 bases that match TRBD2. Per the germline V gene, CDR1 is SGHVS and CDR2 is FQNEAQ. The CDR3 is made up of 14 amino acids. The CDR3 sequence: CANSFPAGPETQYF. As DNA, the CDR3 is TGTGCCAACAGCTTTCCAGCGGGACCGGAGACCCAGTACTTC.

The rearrangement links TRBV11-2 to TRBJ2-2, with a weak D call TRBD2 (5 bases). V was pared by 1 base and J by 4 bases, with 7 bases between. Per germline, CDR1 SGHAT and CDR2 FQNNGV. The CDR3 loop spans 14 amino acids. CDR3 region: CASSLGGITGELFF. The CDR3 DNA is TGTGCCAGCAGCTTAGGAGGGATCACCGGGGAGCTGTTTTTT.

The chain links TRBV4-2 to TRBJ2-5; TRBD2 agrees at 8 bases. This CDR3 is built from 17 residues. Germline V gene data show CDR1 as LGHNA and CDR2 as YNFKEQ. V was pared by 0 bases and J by 0 bases, with 6 bases of the junction left unmatched. The CDR3 here is CASSQESSGGNQETQYF. Here the CDR3 DNA reads TGTGCCAGCAGCCAAGAGTCCAGCGGGGGTAACCAAGAGACCCAGTACTTC.

The chain combines TRBV7-9 with TRBJ2-2, with TRBD2 matching over 11 bases. The CDR3 is made up of 17 amino acids. V lost 4 bases, J lost 4 bases, and 8 bases stayed unmatched. Germline values: CDR1 SEHNR, CDR2 FQNEAQ (reference sequence). CDR3 sequence (DNA): TGTGCCAGCAGCTCGACCTTAGGGACTAGCGGCACCGGGGAGCTGTTTTTT. Its translation is CASSSTLGTSGTGELFF.

The table lists this clone with a few counts. The gene calls are TRBV14 and TRBJ2-3; 7 positions match TRBD2. The J segment lost 4 bases and the V segment lost 5 bases, leaving 15 bases of the junction unmatched. CDR3 size: 17 residues. Per germline, CDR1 SGHDN and CDR2 FVKESK. CDR3 sequence reads: CASSYRSGNRGADTQYF. In nucleotides, the CDR3 is TGTGCCAGCAGCTATCGGTCGGGGAACCGGGGGGCAGATACGCAGTATTTT.